These 2 T cell receptor beta chains were sequenced from one sample in a study of lymphopenia after photon versus proton radiotherapy. Data came from immunoSEQ multiplex PCR; TCRdb stores just in-frame clones and leaves some out. There are tens of thousands of clones in the sample; about 86% occur only once, and approximately 1.4% lies in the top ten. The sample here was peripheral blood, taken from a patient treated with proton-based radiotherapy. These TCRs come from a man aged 60-69 years with pancreatic cancer.

The chain recombines TRBV11-3 with TRBJ2-3; a weak D match, TRBD1 (5 bases). Germline assignment: CDR1 SGHNT and CDR2 YENEEA. The CDR3 loop spans 19 amino acids. Trimming took off 1 base at V and 0 bases at J, with 20 bases between the two ends. CDR3 region: CASSLALQRGAYSTDTQYF. As DNA, the CDR3 is TGTGCCAGCAGCTTAGCCCTCCAACGTGGGGCGTATAGCACAGATACGCAGTATTTT. Variable domain in full (rest from reference TRBV11-3 and TRBJ2-3): EAGVVQSPRYKIIEKKQPVAFWCNPISGHNTLYWYLQNLGQGPELLIRYENEEAVDDSQLPKDRFSAERLKGVDSTLKIQPAELGDSAVYLCASSLALQRGAYSTDTQYFGPGTRLTVL.

The chain recombines TRBV28 with TRBJ2-5; 7 bases map to TRBD2. V dropped 3 bases and J dropped 2; count of bases not matched to a gene: 6. This CDR3 spans 15 amino acids. Germline V gives CDR1 MDHEN, CDR2 SYDVKM. CDR3 loop: CASSFSSSGQETQYF. For the CDR3, the DNA is TGTGCCAGCAGTTTTTCGTCTAGCGGACAAGAGACCCAGTACTTC. Together with reference TRBV28 and TRBJ2-5, the CDR3 gives the full variable domain: DVKVTQSSRYLVKRTGEKVFLECVQDMDHENMFWYRQDPGLGLRLIYFSYDVKMKEKGDIPEGYSVSREKKERFSLILESASTNQTSMYLCASSFSSSGQETQYFGPGTRLLVL.